Below are 21 T cell receptor beta chains sequenced from a single sample in a study of OX40 agonist ivuxolimab in advanced cancers. Some clones are missing from TCRdb's copy, which holds only in-frame ones; the method was immunoSEQ multiplex PCR. The sample shows 25,000 to 30,000 clones, about four fifths of them seen only once. The sequences come from CD4+ or CD8+ T cells sorted from blood, collected in a trial of the OX40 agonist ivuxolimab. The receptors were sampled from an adult with an advanced solid tumor such as melanoma, head and neck, liver or kidney cancer.

This rearrangement joins TRBV9 to TRBJ1-3, with D unclear. V was cut by 3 bases and J by 1 base, with 11 bases left in between. Germline CDR1 SGDLS, CDR2 YYNGEE. The CDR3 spans 15 residues. CDR3 residues: CASSAWDNSGNTIYF. In DNA form, the CDR3 reads TGTGCCAGCAGCGCGTGGGATAATTCTGGAAACACCATATATTTT.

J is TRBJ1-6 and V is TRBV6-6; no reliable D call. This CDR3 has 13 residues. Trimming shortened V by 4 bases and J by 9 bases, and 10 bases separated the two germline ends. The germline CDR1 and CDR2 sequences are MNHNY and SVGAGI (reference sequence). The chain's CDR3 is CASSSGLSSPLHF. CDR3 sequence (DNA): TGTGCCAGCAGTTCCGGACTTAGTTCACCCCTCCACTTT.

The chain joins TRBV5-4 to TRBJ1-1; 7 bases line up with TRBD1. This CDR3 region has 16 residues. V was clipped by 2 bases and J by 3 bases; unmatched bases: 10. In germline, CDR1 is SGHNT, CDR2 YYREEE (reference sequence). CDR3 residues: CASSLQGRGSYTEAFF. DNA for the CDR3: TGTGCCAGCAGCTTACAGGGGCGAGGGAGTTACACTGAAGCTTTCTTT.

This clone was counted a few times. CDR3 sequence: CASSLVGQSPYSNQPQHF. CDR3 DNA: TGTGCCAGCAGCTTAGTCGGTCAGAGCCCCTATAGCAATCAGCCCCAGCATTTT. The V gene is TRBV7-9, the J gene TRBJ1-5; no clear D gene. Germline lookup yields CDR1 SEHNR and CDR2 FQNEAQ (reference sequence). The CDR3 has 18 amino acids. The germline V and J ends were trimmed by 1 base and 0 bases, with 16 bases remaining between them. Filled out from reference TRBV7-9 and TRBJ1-5, the complete variable domain reads DTGVSQNPRHKITKRGQNVTFRCDPISEHNRLYWYRQTLGQGPEFLTYFQNEAQLEKSRLLSDRFSAERPKGSFSTLEIQRTEQGDSAMYLCASSLVGQSPYSNQPQHFGDGTRLSIL.

This chain connects TRBV7-2 to TRBJ2-7; no firm D call. The CDR3 covers 14 residues. The germline CDR1 and CDR2 sequences are SGHTA and FQGNSA. V lost 5 bases, J lost 2 bases, and 13 bases lay in between. The CDR3 coding sequence is TGTGCCAGCAGCCCGGACGGGCCGCCCTACGAGCAGTACTTC. Translating it yields CASSPDGPPYEQYF.

This clone appeared a few times. This chain joins TRBV12-5 and TRBJ1-3; no clear D. V shed 2 bases and J shed 3 bases, with 2 bases lying between them. The V gene's germline CDR1 is LGHNT and CDR2 FRNRAP. The CDR3 extends over 12 amino acids. The CDR3 is CASGLNGNTIYF. CDR3 bases: TGTGCTAGTGGTTTGAATGGAAACACCATATATTTT. Full variable domain (remainder filled in from reference TRBV12-5 and TRBJ1-3): DARVTQTPRHKVTEMGQEVTMRCQPILGHNTVFWYRQTMMQGLELLAYFRNRAPLDDSGMPKDRFSAEMPDATLATLKIQPSEPRDSAVYFCASGLNGNTIYFGEGSWLTVV.

This CDR3 reads CASSKTGTVGNTIYF. CDR3 in DNA: TGTGCCAGTAGCAAAACCGGGACAGTTGGAAACACCATATATTTT. The chain couples TRBV19 to TRBJ1-3, with 7 bases lining up with TRBD1. CDR1 is LNHDA, CDR2 SQIVND, per germline (reference sequence). V dropped 6 bases and J dropped 3; count of bases not matched to a gene: 8. This CDR3 has 15 residues.

This chain joins TRBV6-1 and TRBJ1-6; 8 positions agree with TRBD1. The CDR3 is 15 amino acids. Germline CDR1 and CDR2: MNHNS and SASEGT. Trimming removed 2 bases from V and 10 bases from J; junction bases left unmatched: 7. The CDR3 region is CASSELDRGSSPLHF. The CDR3 DNA is TGTGCCAGCAGTGAATTAGACAGGGGCTCCTCACCCCTCCACTTT.

This clone was found once. V usage is TRBV15 and J usage is TRBJ1-4; no reliable D call. The germline V gene has CDR1 LNHNV and CDR2 YYDKDF (reference sequence). V lost 1 base and J 8 bases, leaving 11 bases between the germline ends. This CDR3 comprises 14 residues. CDR3 residues: CATSRGGSDEKLFF. The DNA for the CDR3 is TGTGCCACCAGCAGAGGAGGAAGCGACGAAAAACTGTTTTTT. The full variable domain, in which reference TRBV15 and TRBJ1-4 provide the parts outside the CDR3, is DAMVIQNPRYQVTQFGKPVTLSCSQTLNHNVMYWYQQKSSQAPKLLFHYYDKDFNNEADTPDNFQSRRPNTSFCFLDIRSPGLGDTAMYLCATSRGGSDEKLFFGSGTQLSVL.

This clone was picked up one time. The gene calls are TRBV7-2 and TRBJ2-2, with D perhaps TRBD1 (6 bases). The CDR3 length is 16 residues. V shed 3 bases and J shed 5 bases, with 16 bases lying between them. In germline, CDR1 is SGHTA, CDR2 FQGNSA. The CDR3 nucleotides read TGTGCCAGCAGCTTTTCCGGGACAATACGAACCGGGGAGCTGTTTTTT. Translating gives CASSFSGTIRTGELFF.

This rearrangement joins TRBV5-1 to TRBJ1-2, with no clear D. CDR1 is SGHRS and CDR2 is YFSETQ in the germline V gene. V was cut by 0 bases and J by 4 bases, with 10 bases left in between. The CDR3 sequence is 14 residues long. DNA for the CDR3: TGCGCCAGCAGCTTGGAGGGAGCGAGCTATGGCTACACCTTC. Protein product: CASSLEGASYGYTF.

For the CDR3, the DNA is TGCGCCAGCACCCTCGGGGGGACCTACAATGAGCAGTTCTTC. This codes for CASTLGGTYNEQFF. This chain uses TRBV5-1 with TRBJ2-1; 7 bases map to TRBD2. V lost 6 bases, J lost 2 bases, and 5 bases stayed unmatched. CDR1 is SGHRS and CDR2 is YFSETQ in the germline V gene. This CDR3 has 14 amino acids.

The V and J genes are TRBV6-5 and TRBJ1-1; D unclear. The CDR3 is made up of 13 amino acids. Germline CDR1 reads MNHEY; CDR2 reads SVGAGI. Trimming removed 6 bases at V and 3 bases at J, with 11 bases between. The CDR3 DNA follows: TGTGCCAGCAGCCCATCGAGGGACACTGAAGCTTTCTTT. This translates into CASSPSRDTEAFF.

The V and J genes are TRBV6-1 and TRBJ1-4, with D possibly being TRBD1 (5 bases). This CDR3 region has 14 residues. Trimming pared 5 bases from V and 8 bases from J, leaving 15 bases between. In germline, CDR1 is MNHNS, CDR2 SASEGT. CDR3 amino acids: CASSTPGWEEKLFF. The CDR3 bases are TGTGCCAGCAGTACCCCAGGGTGGGAAGAAAAACTGTTTTTT.

This CDR3 is CATSRDRGGQPQHF. The CDR3 DNA sequence: TGTGCCACCAGCAGAGACAGGGGTGGTCAGCCCCAGCATTTT. The J gene is TRBJ1-5, the V gene TRBV15, with TRBD1 as a possible D gene (6 bases). V gave up 0 bases and J gave up 6 bases, with 9 bases separating them. This CDR3 has 14 amino acids. CDR1 and CDR2 from the germline V gene are LNHNV and YYDKDF (reference sequence).

The chain uses TRBV30 and TRBJ1-2, with D unclear. The ends were cut back, 3 bases at V and 5 bases at J, with 19 bases in the middle. The CDR3 has 15 residues. CDR1 GTSNPN and CDR2 SVGIG come from the germline V gene (reference sequence). The CDR3 DNA follows: TGTGCCTGGAGGCCCCAGGTTGTAGGGTCGTATGGCTACACCTTC. Translation: CAWRPQVVGSYGYTF.

This rearrangement joins TRBV5-1 to TRBJ2-3, with 8 bases lining up with TRBD1. Looked up from germline, CDR1 is SGHRS and CDR2 is YFSETQ. After removal of 3 bases from V and 2 bases from J, the junction contained 5 bases not matched to a gene. The CDR3 loop spans 15 amino acids. In nucleotides, the CDR3 is TGCGCCAGCAGCTCGACAGGGGCCAACACAGATACGCAGTATTTT. Translating gives CASSSTGANTDTQYF.

The rearrangement joins TRBV6-6 to TRBJ2-7; D is undetermined. V lost 4 bases and J lost 0, with 7 bases in between. Germline V gives CDR1 MNHNY, CDR2 SVGAGI (reference sequence). The CDR3 length is 13 residues. In nucleotides, the CDR3 is TGTGCCAGCAGTTTAAAGTCCTCCTACGAGCAGTACTTC. This codes for CASSLKSSYEQYF.

This chain links TRBV15 with TRBJ2-7, with D possibly being TRBD1 (6 bases). V was trimmed by 0 bases and J by 9 bases, leaving 15 bases between them. The CDR3 contains 14 residues. Germline V lookup: CDR1 LNHNV, CDR2 YYDKDF (reference sequence). The CDR3 DNA sequence: TGTGCCACCAGCAGAGATCTTACAGGGAAGGTGCAGTACTTC. Protein sequence: CATSRDLTGKVQYF.

CDR3 sequence reads: CASSPPGLAAYEQYF. Written as DNA, the CDR3 is TGTGCCAGCAGCCCTCCGGGGCTAGCCGCCTACGAGCAGTACTTC. V gene TRBV7-6 combines with J gene TRBJ2-7; D is tentatively TRBD1 or TRBD2 (5 bases each). The V end was cut by 5 bases, the J end by 2 bases, with 16 bases between. In germline, CDR1 is SGHVS, CDR2 FNYEAQ. The CDR3 sequence is 15 residues long.

V usage is TRBV5-1 and J usage is TRBJ1-1, with 8 bases that match TRBD1. This CDR3 has 15 residues. Germline CDR1 SGHRS, CDR2 YFSETQ. V trimming: 2 bases; J trimming: 0 bases; junction bases outside the gene matches: 3. The CDR3 DNA is TGCGCCAGCAGCTTACCAGGGGGCGTGAACACTGAAGCTTTCTTT. The encoded protein is CASSLPGGVNTEAFF.